This is a list of T cell receptor beta chains from one sample in a study of blood T cell repertoires in COVID-19. Clones were read by immunoSEQ multiplex PCR, and TCRdb kept only the in-frame ones, dropping some. The sample records roughly 100,000 clones, 80% to 90% being singletons. Sequenced input: peripheral blood. Receptor source: a woman between 65 and 79 years old with acute or convalescent COVID-19. The conserved cysteine and the conserved F or W are not part of the CDR3 here. Fields, in order: CDR3 protein, clone size, J gene, V gene, D gene. D genes are given only for firm matches. Clone size is stated in some rows and not others, as once, few, many or a class when expanded.

ASGQGGNQPQH few TRBJ1-5 TRBV28 TRBD1
ATSRALSSNNEQF NA TRBJ2-1 TRBV15 NA
ASSVTGGGLFYT once TRBJ1-2 TRBV28 TRBD1
ASSQGAGGYNEQF NA TRBJ2-1 TRBV5-1 TRBD1
ASSRNLAGTDTQY NA TRBJ2-3 TRBV19 TRBD2
ASSFGQPNQPQH NA TRBJ1-5 TRBV28 NA
AIRPQPGQGEAF NA TRBJ1-1 TRBV10-3 NA
ATSPSSLVLTGDEQF few TRBJ2-1 TRBV24-1 NA
ASKLSGRSNNEQF NA TRBJ2-1 TRBV2 TRBD2
ASSPGRNQPQH NA TRBJ1-5 TRBV7-2 NA
ASAPGATEAF NA TRBJ1-1 TRBV28 NA
ASSFGIAGVYEQY NA TRBJ2-7 TRBV5-4 TRBD2
ASSKLAGRSYNEQF NA TRBJ2-1 TRBV19 TRBD2
ASGGTGNGYT NA TRBJ1-2 TRBV2 TRBD1
ASRNSATNEKLF once TRBJ1-4 TRBV6-5 NA
ASSLSRLRPQH NA TRBJ1-5 TRBV27 NA
ASSQGLGVPYEQY NA TRBJ2-7 TRBV3-1/TRBV3-2 NA
ASFLPSSYEQY NA TRBJ2-7 TRBV2 NA
SVEEGGTGELF NA TRBJ2-2 TRBV29-1 NA
ASSPTGNTEAF NA TRBJ1-1 TRBV19 NA
ASSLGSGGYNEQF NA TRBJ2-1 TRBV7-2 TRBD2
ASSSRTGTGVNQPQH NA TRBJ1-5 TRBV19 TRBD1
ASSASGVPGGELF NA TRBJ2-2 TRBV2 TRBD2
ASSLAGGENSPLH once TRBJ1-6 TRBV7-2 NA
ASRAQDNQPQH NA TRBJ1-5 TRBV5-1 NA
ASSLRGQGAWETQY NA TRBJ2-5 TRBV7-9 TRBD1
ASSYPITGYGYT NA TRBJ1-2 TRBV6-2/TRBV6-3 NA
ASSYTGGTDTQY NA TRBJ2-3 TRBV7-3 TRBD1
ASSEGVRTGNTIY NA TRBJ1-3 TRBV4-2 NA
ASSLWRRGSSGNTIY few TRBJ1-3 TRBV11-2 NA
ASSPRQVATNEKLF NA TRBJ1-4 TRBV19 NA
ASSLTTGGGLEKLF few TRBJ1-4 TRBV5-1 TRBD1
ASSYTSGRTDTQY NA TRBJ2-3 TRBV6-2/TRBV6-3 TRBD2
ASSRQTSGAGGPVTSIINEQF NA TRBJ2-1 TRBV7-8 NA
ASSLRGFGGYT NA TRBJ1-2 TRBV27 NA
ATRASSVGAGYNEQF NA TRBJ2-1 TRBV24-1 NA
AWSVREGVAKEAF NA TRBJ1-1 TRBV30 NA
ASSYQGHSSYEQY NA TRBJ2-7 TRBV6-5 NA
AWAFGTGAYEQY NA TRBJ2-7 TRBV30 TRBD1
ASSPWFGTGGTEAF NA TRBJ1-1 TRBV9 TRBD1
AGTSGDLYEQY once TRBJ2-7 TRBV30 TRBD2
ASSQEYRAAYEQY once TRBJ2-7 TRBV4-1 NA
ASSPEAGEQY NA TRBJ2-7 TRBV12-3/TRBV12-4 NA
ATREGLSTDTQY NA TRBJ2-3 TRBV24-1 NA
ASSHSRRGRTDTQY NA TRBJ2-3 TRBV19 NA
ASSSGLAFFPEQY NA TRBJ2-7 TRBV28 TRBD2
ASSLIGGARSEAF NA TRBJ1-1 TRBV11-2 NA
ASSRPSVEQF NA TRBJ2-1 TRBV11-1 NA
ASSPGTSGIYEQY few TRBJ2-7 TRBV4-3 TRBD2
ASRGDNSYEQY NA TRBJ2-7 TRBV25-1 NA
AIRETGLRAGYT NA TRBJ1-2 TRBV10-3 NA
ASSPATGGFEAF NA TRBJ1-1 TRBV5-1 TRBD1
ASSYAAGELF NA TRBJ2-2 TRBV6-5 NA
ASSIWRVREGLHEQY NA TRBJ2-7 TRBV19 TRBD2
ASSQDHRQNQETQY NA TRBJ2-5 TRBV4-2 NA